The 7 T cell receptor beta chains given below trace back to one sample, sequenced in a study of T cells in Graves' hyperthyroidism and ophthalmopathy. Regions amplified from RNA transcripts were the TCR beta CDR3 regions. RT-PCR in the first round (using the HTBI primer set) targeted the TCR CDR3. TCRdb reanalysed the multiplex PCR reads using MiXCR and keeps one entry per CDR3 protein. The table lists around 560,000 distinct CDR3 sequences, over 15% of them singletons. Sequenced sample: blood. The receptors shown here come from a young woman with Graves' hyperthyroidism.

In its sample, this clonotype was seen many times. CDR3 amino acids: CASSLVAAMNTEAFF. The CDR3 nucleotides read TGTGCCAGCAGCTTAGTTGCTGCGATGAACACTGAAGCTTTCTTT. The chain links TRBV11-2 to TRBJ1-1; D is unresolved. The CDR3 is made up of 15 amino acids. Per the germline V gene, CDR1 is SGHAT and CDR2 is FQNNGV. The V gene lost 1 base and the J gene lost 0 bases, with 9 bases spanning the gap.

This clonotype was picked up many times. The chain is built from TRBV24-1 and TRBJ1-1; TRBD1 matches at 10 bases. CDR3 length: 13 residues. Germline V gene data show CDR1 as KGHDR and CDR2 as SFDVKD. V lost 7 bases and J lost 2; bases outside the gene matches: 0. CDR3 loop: CATRTGGNTEAFF. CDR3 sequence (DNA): TGTGCCACCAGGACAGGGGGCAACACTGAAGCTTTCTTT.

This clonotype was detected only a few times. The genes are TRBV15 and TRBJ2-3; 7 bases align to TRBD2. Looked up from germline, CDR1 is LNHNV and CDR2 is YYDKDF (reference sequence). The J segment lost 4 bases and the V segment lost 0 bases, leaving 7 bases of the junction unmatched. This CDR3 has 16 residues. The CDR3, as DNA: TGTGCCACCAGCAGAGAAATAGCGGGCTTCCCAGATACGCAGTATTTT. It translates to CATSREIAGFPDTQYF.

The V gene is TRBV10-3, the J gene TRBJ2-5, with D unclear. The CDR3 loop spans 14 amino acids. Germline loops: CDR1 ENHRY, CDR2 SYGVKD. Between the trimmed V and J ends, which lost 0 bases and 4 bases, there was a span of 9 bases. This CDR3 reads CAISESGKPETQYF. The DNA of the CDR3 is TGTGCCATCAGTGAGTCGGGAAAACCAGAGACCCAGTACTTC.

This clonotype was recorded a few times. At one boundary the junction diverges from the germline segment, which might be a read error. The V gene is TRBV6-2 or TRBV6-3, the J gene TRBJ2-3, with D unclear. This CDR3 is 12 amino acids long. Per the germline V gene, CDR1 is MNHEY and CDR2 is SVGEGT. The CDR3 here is CAGSYGTDTQYF. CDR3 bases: TGTGCCGGCAGTTACGGGACAGATACGCAGTATTTT.

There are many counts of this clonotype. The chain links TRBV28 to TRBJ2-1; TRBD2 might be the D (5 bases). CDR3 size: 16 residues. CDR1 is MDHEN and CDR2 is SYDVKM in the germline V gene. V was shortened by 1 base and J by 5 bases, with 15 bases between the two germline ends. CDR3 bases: TGTGCCAGCAGTTTATTCGGCTATAGGGAGAACAATGAGCAGTTCTTC. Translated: CASSLFGYRENNEQFF.

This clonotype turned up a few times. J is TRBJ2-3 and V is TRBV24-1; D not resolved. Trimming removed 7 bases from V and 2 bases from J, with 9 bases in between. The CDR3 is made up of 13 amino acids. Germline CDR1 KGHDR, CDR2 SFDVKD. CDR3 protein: CATRATITDTQYF. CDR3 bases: TGTGCCACCAGAGCTACAATCACAGATACGCAGTATTTT.